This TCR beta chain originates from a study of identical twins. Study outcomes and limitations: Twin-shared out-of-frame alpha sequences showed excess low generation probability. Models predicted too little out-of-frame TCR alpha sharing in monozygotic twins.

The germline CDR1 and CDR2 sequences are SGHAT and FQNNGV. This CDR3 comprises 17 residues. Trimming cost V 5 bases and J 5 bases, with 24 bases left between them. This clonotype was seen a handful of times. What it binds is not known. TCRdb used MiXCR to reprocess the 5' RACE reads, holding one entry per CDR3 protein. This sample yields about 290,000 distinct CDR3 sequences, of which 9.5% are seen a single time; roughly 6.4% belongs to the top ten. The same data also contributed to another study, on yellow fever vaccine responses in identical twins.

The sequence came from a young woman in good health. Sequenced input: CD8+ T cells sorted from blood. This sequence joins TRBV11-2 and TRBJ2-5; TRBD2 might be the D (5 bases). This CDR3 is CASSPPPSGSPGETQYF. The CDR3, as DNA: TGTGCCAGCAGCCCCCCCCCCAGTGGGAGCCCCGGGGAGACCCAGTACTTC.